The 23 T cell receptor beta chains reported below all come from one sample, sequenced in a study of blood T cells in healthy people across ages. Then a second PCR, running about 6 to 12 cycles, was carried out with a sample-barcoded 5' primer and a J-beta primer mix. TCRdb re-called the 5' RACE reads through MiXCR, storing one row per CDR3 protein. The data show 1.5 million to 2 million distinct CDR3 sequences, about 35% seen once. Input material: blood. The receptor set was obtained from a woman younger than 45 in good health.

The J gene is TRBJ1-1, the V gene TRBV7-9; the match to TRBD1 covers 8 bases. Germline values: CDR1 SEHNR, CDR2 FQNEAQ (reference sequence). With V trimmed by 5 bases and J by 4 bases, 9 bases remained unmatched. This CDR3 spans 15 amino acids. This CDR3 reads CASSPDRGGSTEAFF. DNA for the CDR3: TGTGCCAGCAGCCCCGACAGGGGAGGGAGCACTGAAGCTTTCTTT.

This chain joins TRBV29-1 and TRBJ2-2; D is unclear. Per the germline V gene, CDR1 is SQVTM and CDR2 is ANQGSEA. CDR3 size: 13 residues. V lost 5 bases and J lost 4, with 11 bases in between. This chain's CDR3 is CSVRGVGTGELFF. The CDR3 DNA follows: TGCAGCGTTCGTGGGGTTGGCACCGGGGAGCTGTTTTTT.

V usage is TRBV7-2 and J usage is TRBJ2-5, with a weak D call TRBD2 (6 bases). The V gene's germline CDR1 is SGHTA and CDR2 FQGNSA. The germline V and J ends were trimmed by 2 bases and 4 bases, with 11 bases remaining between them. This CDR3 spans 14 amino acids. DNA for the CDR3: TGTGCCAGCAGCTTATGGGGGGTGCCAGAGACCCAGTACTTC. As protein: CASSLWGVPETQYF.

The chain joins TRBV11-2 to TRBJ1-4; D call uncertain. There are 16 residues in the CDR3. Trimming pared 5 bases from V and 5 bases from J, leaving 18 bases between. Germline assignment: CDR1 SGHAT and CDR2 FQNNGV. The CDR3 spells CASSTPKAINNEKLFF. The CDR3 region has the DNA TGTGCCAGCAGCACCCCAAAGGCGATTAACAATGAAAAACTGTTTTTT.

There are a few counts of this clonotype. The chain joins TRBV11-1 to TRBJ2-3; D unclear. In germline, CDR1 is SGHAT, CDR2 FQDESV (reference sequence). The CDR3 runs to 14 residues. V was clipped by 5 bases and J by 2 bases, with 11 bases between them. This CDR3 is CASSRDTYTDTQYF. The CDR3 nucleotides are TGTGCCAGCAGCCGAGATACTTACACAGATACGCAGTATTTT.

This clonotype turned up a few times. The rearrangement uses TRBV3-1 and TRBJ1-2, with a weak D call TRBD1 (6 bases). Germline loops: CDR1 LGHDT, CDR2 YNNKEL (reference sequence). V was clipped by 0 bases and J by 7 bases, with 9 bases between them. The CDR3 runs 13 residues. CDR3 in amino acids: CASSQEGAVGYTF. The CDR3 DNA sequence: TGTGCCAGCAGCCAAGAGGGGGCGGTTGGCTACACCTTC.

The gene calls are TRBV6-1 and TRBJ1-2; a possible D gene is TRBD1 (5 bases). CDR3 length: 13 amino acids. Deletions cut 6 bases from V and 6 bases from J, with 14 bases between. The germline gives CDR1 MNHNS, CDR2 SASEGT. CDR3 sequence (DNA): TGTGCCAGCAGAAAGTGGGACCGGGATGGCTACACCTTC. Its protein is CASRKWDRDGYTF.

The chain uses TRBV7-9 and TRBJ1-1, with D perhaps matching TRBD1 (5 bases). In germline, CDR1 is SEHNR, CDR2 FQNEAQ (reference sequence). This CDR3 spans 13 amino acids. V lost 7 bases and J lost 1, with 10 bases in between. The CDR3 spells CASTPGGNTEAFF. DNA of the CDR3: TGTGCCAGCACCCCCGGGGGGAACACTGAAGCTTTCTTT.

The chain combines TRBV4-1 with TRBJ2-5; D gene ambiguous. V lost 4 bases, J lost 4 bases, and 13 bases lay in between. This CDR3 comprises 14 residues. CDR1 is MGHRA, CDR2 YSYEKL, per germline. In DNA, the CDR3 is TGCGCCAGCAGCCCCGTCGTGATTGGAGAGACCCAGTACTTC. This gives the protein CASSPVVIGETQYF.

The V call is TRBV3-1, the J call TRBJ2-1; perhaps TRBD2 as D (7 bases). V shed 1 base and J shed 7 bases, with 14 bases lying between them. Germline CDR1 LGHDT, CDR2 YNNKEL (reference sequence). This CDR3 has 15 residues. CDR3: CASSQGAGAENEQFF. In nucleotides, the CDR3 is TGTGCCAGCAGCCAAGGGGCGGGGGCGGAGAATGAGCAGTTCTTC.

This rearrangement joins TRBV9 to TRBJ1-3; no reliable D call. Trimming removed 0 bases from V and 0 bases from J, with 13 bases in between. CDR3 length: 17 amino acids. The germline V gene encodes CDR1 SGDLS and CDR2 YYNGEE. The CDR3 is CASSVVRTEISGNTIYF. CDR3 in DNA: TGTGCCAGCAGCGTAGTACGCACGGAGATCTCTGGAAACACCATATATTTT.

The CDR3 DNA sequence: TGTGCCAGCAGTTTATTCCCAGGAACTAATGAAAAACTGTTTTTT. Protein: CASSLFPGTNEKLFF. The chain carries TRBV28 and TRBJ1-4; the D is unclear. The CDR3 is 15 residues long. Trimming left V 1 base short and J 1 base short, with 7 bases between. The germline V gene has CDR1 MDHEN and CDR2 SYDVKM.

This chain uses TRBV5-4 with TRBJ2-1; D is perhaps TRBD1 or TRBD2 (5 bases each). The CDR3 sequence is 12 residues long. Germline V gene sequence: CDR1 SGHNT, CDR2 YYREEE (reference sequence). Trimming stripped 5 bases from V and 7 bases from J, with 10 bases between. The CDR3: CASREDTNEQFF. CDR3 DNA sequence: TGTGCCAGCAGGGAGGACACAAATGAGCAGTTCTTC.

The genes are TRBV12-3 or TRBV12-4 and TRBJ2-5; D is perhaps TRBD1 (5 bases). V shed 3 bases and J shed 4 bases, with 9 bases lying between them. The CDR3 is 13 residues long. In DNA form, the CDR3 reads TGTGCCAGCAGTTTTCAGGGTACAGAGACCCAGTACTTC. It translates to CASSFQGTETQYF.

In this sample, this clonotype turned up a few times. The chain is built from TRBV4-1 and TRBJ2-7; no definite D call. Germline values: CDR1 MGHRA, CDR2 YSYEKL. V was pared by 0 bases and J by 3 bases, with 15 bases between. The CDR3 consists of 16 residues. CDR3 amino acids: CASSQDNRVGFYEQYF. In nucleotides, the CDR3 is TGCGCCAGCAGCCAAGATAATCGCGTGGGCTTCTACGAGCAGTACTTC.

Written as DNA, the CDR3 is TGTGCCAGCAGTGAGGGACTCTCTGGAAACACCATATATTTT. Amino acid sequence: CASSEGLSGNTIYF. The V gene is TRBV28, the J gene TRBJ1-3, with a weak D call TRBD1 (5 bases). The CDR3 has 14 residues. V dropped 5 bases and J dropped 0 bases, with 8 bases sitting between them. Germline assignment: CDR1 MDHEN and CDR2 SYDVKM.

This clonotype has just a few counts. This chain joins TRBV7-4 and TRBJ1-5; D uncertain. V was shortened by 5 bases and J by 0 bases, with 17 bases between the two germline ends. From germline, CDR1 is SGHVT and CDR2 SQSDAQ. The CDR3 is 17 residues long. The CDR3 loop is CASSRSAGKNSNQPQHF. DNA for the CDR3: TGTGCCAGCAGCCGAAGCGCAGGCAAGAATAGCAATCAGCCCCAGCATTTT.

This clonotype was counted only a few times. The genes are TRBV20-1 and TRBJ2-5; D ambiguous. CDR3 length equals 10 residues. Germline loops: CDR1 DFQATT, CDR2 SNEGSKA (reference sequence). The germline V and J ends were trimmed by 5 bases and 11 bases, with 12 bases remaining between them. The CDR3 sequence is CSAGDYGQYF. DNA of the CDR3: TGCAGTGCTGGGGATTACGGGCAGTACTTC.

The rearrangement links TRBV7-9 to TRBJ2-1; D unclear. The CDR3 is made up of 12 amino acids. Deletions cut 5 bases from V and 10 bases from J, with 12 bases between. Germline V gene lookup returns CDR1 SEHNR and CDR2 FQNEAQ (reference sequence). CDR3 nucleotide sequence: TGTGCCAGCAGCAACACCGCCCAGGAGCAGTTCTTC. Encoded protein: CASSNTAQEQFF. Variable domain in full (rest from reference TRBV7-9 and TRBJ2-1): DTGVSQNPRHKITKRGQNVTFRCDPISEHNRLYWYRQTLGQGPEFLTYFQNEAQLEKSRLLSDRFSAERPKGSFSTLEIQRTEQGDSAMYLCASSNTAQEQFFGPGTRLTVL.

The V and J genes are TRBV10-3 and TRBJ2-2; possible D gene TRBD1, 6 bases. The CDR3 runs to 13 residues. Per germline, CDR1 ENHRY and CDR2 SYGVKD. V dropped 2 bases and J dropped 7 bases, with 8 bases sitting between them. CDR3 coding DNA: TGTGCCATCAGTGAGGCAGGGGTCGGGGAGCTGTTTTTT. Translated: CAISEAGVGELFF.

Points on this clonotype: The germline gene is not matched at one end of the junction; a read error may be the cause. The rearrangement links TRBV9 to TRBJ1-5; D is ambiguous. Germline-derived CDR1 and CDR2 are SGDLS and YYNGEE. The CDR3 has 13 amino acids. The CDR3 region has the DNA TGTGCCGGCAGCTCAAGGGCGGGGCAGCCCCAGCATTTT. This sequence encodes CAGSSRAGQPQHF.

The chain combines TRBV20-1 with TRBJ1-2, with D maybe TRBD1 (6 bases). Trimming removed 4 bases from V and 8 bases from J, with 14 bases in between. The V gene's germline CDR1 is DFQATT and CDR2 SNEGSKA (reference sequence). The CDR3 has 12 amino acids. The CDR3 loop is CSATATGPGYTF. The CDR3 DNA reads TGCAGTGCTACCGCCACAGGGCCCGGCTACACCTTC.

This clonotype was seen only a few times. V gene TRBV12-3 or TRBV12-4 combines with J gene TRBJ2-7, with 11 bases identical to TRBD1. CDR3 length: 16 amino acids. After removal of 0 bases from V and 5 bases from J, the junction contained 6 bases not matched to a gene. The CDR3 region is CASSLAPGQGDDEQYF. The CDR3 DNA is TGTGCCAGCAGTTTAGCGCCGGGACAGGGGGACGACGAGCAGTACTTC.